Sequencing of this TCR beta chain was carried out in a study of technical replicates of blood from a few donors. This clone was seen a handful of times. Produced via immunoSEQ multiplex PCR; TCRdb's table is partial and in-frame only. The sample yields approximately 75,000 clones, roughly 92% seen once. This TCR was sampled from a human donor in good health. The sequencing input was T cells isolated from PBMCs.

Here the CDR3 reads CASSPQGADTEAFF. The CDR3 DNA sequence: TGTGCCAGCAGCCCTCAGGGGGCGGACACTGAAGCTTTCTTT. The chain couples TRBV7-3 to TRBJ1-1; TRBD1 aligns across 8 bases. The CDR3 runs to 14 residues. Germline CDR1 and CDR2: SGHTA and FQGTGA. The J segment lost 3 bases and the V segment lost 5 bases, leaving 5 bases of the junction unmatched.